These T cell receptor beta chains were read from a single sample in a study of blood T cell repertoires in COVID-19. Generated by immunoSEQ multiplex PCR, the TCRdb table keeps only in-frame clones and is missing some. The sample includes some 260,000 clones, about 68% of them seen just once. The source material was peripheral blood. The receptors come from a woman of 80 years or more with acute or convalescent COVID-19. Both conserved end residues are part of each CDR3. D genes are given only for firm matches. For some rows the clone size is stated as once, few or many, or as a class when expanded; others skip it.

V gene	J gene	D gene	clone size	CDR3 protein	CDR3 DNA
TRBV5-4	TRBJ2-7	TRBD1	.	CASSWGTANSYEQYF	TGTGCCAGCAGCTGGGGGACAGCCAACTCCTACGAGCAGTACTTC
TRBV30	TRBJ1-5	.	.	CAWSSQTNQPQHF	TGTGCCTGGAGTTCACAGACCAATCAGCCCCAGCATTTT
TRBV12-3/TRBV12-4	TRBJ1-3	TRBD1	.	CASRTDRADTIYF	TGTGCCAGCAGAACCGACAGGGCGGACACCATATATTTT
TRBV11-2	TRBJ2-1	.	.	CASSLDYYNEQFF	TGTGCCAGCAGCTTGGACTACTACAATGAGCAGTTCTTC
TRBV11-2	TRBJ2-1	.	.	CASSLELRNHYNEQFF	TGTGCCAGCAGCTTAGAATTGAGGAATCACTACAATGAGCAGTTCTTC
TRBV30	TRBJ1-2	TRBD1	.	CAWSRQGDYGYTF	TGTGCCTGGAGTCGACAGGGGGACTATGGCTACACCTTC
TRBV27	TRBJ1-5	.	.	CASSPRQVSNQPQHF	TGTGCCAGCAGTCCACGACAGGTTAGCAATCAGCCCCAGCATTTT
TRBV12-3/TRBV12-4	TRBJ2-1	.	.	CASSFYNEQFF	TGTGCCAGCAGTTTTTATAATGAGCAGTTCTTC
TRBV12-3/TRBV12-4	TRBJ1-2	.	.	CASSPGLQGYTF	TGTGCCAGCAGTCCTGGGCTCCAAGGCTACACCTTC
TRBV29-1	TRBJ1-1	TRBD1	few	CSVGSGGDWTEAFF	TGCAGCGTTGGGTCAGGGGGCGATTGGACTGAAGCTTTCTTT
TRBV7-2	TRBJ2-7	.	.	CASSLRGTPTYEQYF	TGTGCCAGCAGCTTAAGGGGAACTCCTACCTACGAGCAGTACTTC
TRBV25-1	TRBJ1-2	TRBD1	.	CASTGTGLRGSYTF	TGTGCCAGCACCGGGACAGGGCTTAGAGGGAGCTACACCTTC
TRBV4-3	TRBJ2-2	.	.	CASSFRRGNTGELFF	TGCGCCAGCAGCTTTCGGAGGGGGAACACCGGGGAGCTGTTTTTT
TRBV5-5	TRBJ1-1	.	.	CASSFEGDTEAFF	TGTGCCAGCAGCTTTGAGGGAGACACTGAAGCTTTCTTT
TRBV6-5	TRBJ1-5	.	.	CASSREGFGQPQHF	TGTGCCAGCAGCAGGGAAGGGTTCGGACAGCCCCAGCATTTT
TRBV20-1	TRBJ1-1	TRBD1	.	CSAGGQAATEAFF	TGCAGTGCTGGTGGACAGGCGGCAACTGAAGCTTTCTTT
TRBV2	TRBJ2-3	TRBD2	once	CAIRTGGDTQYF	TGTGCCATCCGGACGGGGGGTGATACGCAGTATTTT
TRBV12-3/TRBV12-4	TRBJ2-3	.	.	CASSAYTDTQYF	TGTGCCAGCAGCGCCTACACAGATACGCAGTATTTT
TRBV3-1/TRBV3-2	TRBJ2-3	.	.	CASSPRGDTQYF	TGTGCCAGCAGCCCTAGGGGAGATACGCAGTATTTT
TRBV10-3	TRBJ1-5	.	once	CAITQGPLQPQHF	TGTGCCATCACGCAGGGCCCCCTCCAGCCCCAGCATTTT
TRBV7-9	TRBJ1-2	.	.	CASSLGRVGYGYTF	TGTGCCAGCAGCTTAGGCCGGGTTGGCTATGGCTACACCTTC
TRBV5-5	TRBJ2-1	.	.	CASSFGNEQFF	TGTGCCAGCAGCTTCGGCAATGAGCAGTTCTTC
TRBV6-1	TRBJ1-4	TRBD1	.	CASSARRGLGNEKLFF	TGTGCCAGCAGTGCGCGTAGGGGGCTGGGTAATGAAAAACTGTTTTTT
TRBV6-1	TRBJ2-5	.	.	CASSELTRQETQYF	TGTGCCAGCAGTGAGTTGACAAGGCAAGAGACCCAGTACTTC
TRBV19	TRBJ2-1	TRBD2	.	CASSIASGYNEQFF	TGTGCCAGTAGTATTGCTAGCGGATACAATGAGCAGTTCTTC
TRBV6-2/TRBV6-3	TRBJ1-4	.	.	CASSPSGWGLNEKLFF	TGTGCCAGCAGTCCCTCGGGTTGGGGACTGAATGAAAAACTGTTTTTT
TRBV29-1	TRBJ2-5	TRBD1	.	CSAAGGQETQYF	TGCAGCGCAGCAGGGGGCCAAGAGACCCAGTACTTC
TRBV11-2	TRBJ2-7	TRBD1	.	CASSRQGVPYF	TGTGCCAGCAGCCGACAGGGGGTTCCGTACTTC
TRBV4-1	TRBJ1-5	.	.	CASSQVITENQPQHF	TGCGCCAGCAGCCAAGTTATCACAGAAAATCAGCCCCAGCATTTT
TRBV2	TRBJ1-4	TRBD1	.	CASRATGSTNEKLFF	TGTGCCAGCAGGGCGACAGGGTCAACTAATGAAAAACTGTTTTTT
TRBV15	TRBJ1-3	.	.	CATSSGAGNTIYF	TGTGCCACCAGCAGTGGAGCTGGAAACACCATATATTTT
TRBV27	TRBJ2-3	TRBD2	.	CASSSWTSPDTQYF	TGTGCCAGCAGTTCCTGGACTAGCCCAGATACGCAGTATTTT
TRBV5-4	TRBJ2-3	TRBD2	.	CASSRVAGEGGTQYF	TGTGCCAGCAGCCGTGTAGCGGGAGAGGGTGGTACGCAGTATTTT
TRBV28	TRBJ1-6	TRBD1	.	CASRGLNSPLHF	TGTGCCAGTAGGGGGCTAAATTCACCCCTCCACTTT
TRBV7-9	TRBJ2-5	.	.	CASSRAGDGETQYF	TGTGCCAGCAGCCGAGCAGGGGATGGAGAGACCCAGTACTTC
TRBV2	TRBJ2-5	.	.	CASSKDWRRETQYF	TGTGCCAGCAGTAAGGACTGGAGACGAGAGACCCAGTACTTC
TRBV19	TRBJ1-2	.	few	CASSRGTIAYGYTF	TGTGCCAGTAGCAGGGGCACGATTGCCTATGGCTACACCTTC
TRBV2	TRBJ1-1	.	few	CASRVKPNTEAFF	TGTGCCAGCCGTGTAAAGCCGAACACTGAAGCTTTCTTT
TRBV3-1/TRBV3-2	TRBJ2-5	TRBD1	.	CASTAGTGGGETQYF	TGTGCCAGCACCGCCGGGACAGGGGGCGGAGAGACCCAGTACTTC
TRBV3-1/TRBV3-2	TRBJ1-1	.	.	CASSQGEGGKKNTEAFF	TGTGCCAGCAGCCAAGGGGAAGGGGGAAAAAAGAACACTGAAGCTTTCTTT
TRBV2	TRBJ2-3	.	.	CASSRDVTDTQYF	TGTGCCAGCAGTCGGGATGTCACAGATACGCAGTATTTT
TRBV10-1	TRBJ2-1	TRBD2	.	CASSAWSGDQVNEQFF	TGCGCCAGCAGTGCATGGAGCGGGGATCAAGTCAATGAGCAGTTCTTC
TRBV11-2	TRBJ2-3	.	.	CASSRFTTSTDTQYF	TGTGCCAGCAGCCGTTTTACCACTAGCACAGATACGCAGTATTTT
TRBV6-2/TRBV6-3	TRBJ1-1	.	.	CASSSGTRVTEAFF	TGTGCCAGCAGTTCAGGGACTCGGGTCACTGAAGCTTTCTTT
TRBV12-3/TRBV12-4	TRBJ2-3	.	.	CASSRGVGTQYF	TGTGCCAGCAGCCGCGGGGTGGGCACGCAGTATTTT
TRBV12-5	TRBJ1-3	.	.	CASGLSSSGNTIYF	TGTGCTAGTGGTTTGTCTAGCTCTGGAAACACCATATATTTT
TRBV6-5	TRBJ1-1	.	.	CASILGGGQTEAFF	.
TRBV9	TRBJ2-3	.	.	CASRGEDTQYF	TGTGCCAGCAGAGGGGAAGATACGCAGTATTTT
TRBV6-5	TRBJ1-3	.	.	CAVSGSGNTIYF	TGTGCCGTATCAGGCTCTGGAAACACCATATATTTT
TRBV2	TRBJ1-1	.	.	CASTFGGRTEAFF	TGTGCCAGCACTTTCGGGGGGAGGACTGAAGCTTTCTTT
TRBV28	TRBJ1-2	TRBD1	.	CASSLGGTENNYGYTF	TGTGCCAGCAGTTTAGGGGGGACAGAAAATAACTATGGCTACACCTTC
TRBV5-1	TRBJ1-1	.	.	CASTSEGYEAFF	TGCGCCAGCACTTCCGAGGGTTACGAAGCTTTCTTT
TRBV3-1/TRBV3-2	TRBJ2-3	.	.	CASSQAELRVKQYF	TGTGCCAGCAGCCAAGCCGAACTGAGGGTGAAGCAGTATTTT
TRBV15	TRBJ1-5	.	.	CATSREDILQPQHF	TGTGCCACCAGCAGAGAGGACATTCTTCAGCCCCAGCATTTT
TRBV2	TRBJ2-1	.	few	CASSEDRDLYNEQFF	TGTGCCAGCAGTGAAGACAGGGACCTCTACAATGAGCAGTTCTTC
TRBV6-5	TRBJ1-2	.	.	CASTQRGTNYGYTF	TGTGCCAGCACCCAAAGGGGGACTAACTATGGCTACACCTTC
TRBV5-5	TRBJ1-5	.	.	CASSPGGASNQPQHF	TGTGCCAGCAGCCCTGGGGGGGCTAGCAATCAGCCCCAGCATTTT
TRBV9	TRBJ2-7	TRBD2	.	CASSVDFGGTGGEQYF	TGTGCCAGCAGCGTAGATTTCGGCGGCACGGGGGGCGAGCAGTACTTC